Listed below are T cell receptor beta chains from one sample, sequenced in a study of CD8 T cells in Susac syndrome. TCRdb itself ran the immunoSEQ multiplex PCR reads through MiXCR, one entry per CDR3 protein. The table has 120,000 to 150,000 distinct CDR3 sequences, roughly 94% seen once. Sequencing used CD8+ T cells from PBMCs. The receptors stem from a human donor in good health. Each CDR3 is given with its conserved first and last residue. A D gene is named only where the DNA matches it firmly. Clone size is shown for a subset of rows, as once, few, many or a class of expanded clone.

d_call: .; v_call: TRBV4-3; j_call: TRBJ2-2; clone_size: .; cdr3_nt: TGCGCCAGCAGCCAAGTTAGGCAATACGGGGAGCTGTTTTTT; cdr3_aa: CASSQVRQYGELFF
d_call: .; v_call: TRBV15; j_call: TRBJ1-1; clone_size: .; cdr3_nt: TGTGCCACCAGCAGAAGGGGGGGCACTGAAGCTTTCTTT; cdr3_aa: CATSRRGGTEAFF
d_call: .; v_call: TRBV20-1; j_call: TRBJ2-3; clone_size: .; cdr3_nt: TGCAGTGCTCCGGGGTCGAATCCAGATACGCAGTATTTT; cdr3_aa: CSAPGSNPDTQYF
d_call: .; v_call: TRBV7-9; j_call: TRBJ2-1; clone_size: once; cdr3_nt: TGTGCCAGCAGCTTAGCGCAGGGGCTGGGTGAGCAGTTCTTC; cdr3_aa: CASSLAQGLGEQFF
d_call: TRBD2; v_call: TRBV2; j_call: TRBJ2-3; clone_size: .; cdr3_nt: TGTGCCAGCAGTCCACTAGCGGGAGGCCCCACAGATACGCAGTATTTT; cdr3_aa: CASSPLAGGPTDTQYF
d_call: .; v_call: TRBV27; j_call: TRBJ2-7; clone_size: .; cdr3_nt: TGTGCCAGCAGTTTAACAGGGAGGCCCTACGAGCAGTACTTC; cdr3_aa: CASSLTGRPYEQYF
d_call: .; v_call: TRBV7-9; j_call: TRBJ1-5; clone_size: .; cdr3_nt: TGTGCCAGCAGCCGAGACTCAGGGTTAGCCCAGCATTTT; cdr3_aa: CASSRDSGLAQHF
d_call: .; v_call: TRBV10-3; j_call: TRBJ2-3; clone_size: once; cdr3_nt: TGTGCCATCAGTGTCCCTGGAGATACGCAGTATTTT; cdr3_aa: CAISVPGDTQYF
d_call: .; v_call: TRBV11-2; j_call: TRBJ2-5; clone_size: .; cdr3_nt: TGTGCCAGCAGCTTTAGGGGCCGGGTGGTTGAGACCCAGTACTTC; cdr3_aa: CASSFRGRVVETQYF
d_call: TRBD2; v_call: TRBV2; j_call: TRBJ2-5; clone_size: .; cdr3_nt: TGTGCCAGCAGTCGACTAGCGGAGATCCAAGAGACCCAGTACTTC; cdr3_aa: CASSRLAEIQETQYF
d_call: TRBD1; v_call: TRBV7-9; j_call: TRBJ1-2; clone_size: .; cdr3_nt: TGTGCCAGCAGCTTAGCTCCACAGGGGACCTATGGCTACACCTTC; cdr3_aa: CASSLAPQGTYGYTF
d_call: .; v_call: TRBV9; j_call: TRBJ2-3; clone_size: .; cdr3_nt: TGTGCCAGCAGCCTCCCGGAGGCCGCCAGCACAGATACGCAGTATTTT; cdr3_aa: CASSLPEAASTDTQYF
d_call: .; v_call: TRBV6-5; j_call: TRBJ2-1; clone_size: .; cdr3_nt: TGTGCCAGCAGCACTGGGGAAGGATCCTACAATGAGCAGTTCTTC; cdr3_aa: CASSTGEGSYNEQFF
d_call: .; v_call: TRBV24-1; j_call: TRBJ1-5; clone_size: .; cdr3_nt: TGTGCCACCTGGAGGGAGGGGAATCAGCCCCAGCATTTT; cdr3_aa: CATWREGNQPQHF
d_call: .; v_call: TRBV20-1; j_call: TRBJ2-7; clone_size: .; cdr3_nt: TGCAGTGCTAGAGTGCGCAAGCTGTCGTACGAGCAGTACTTC; cdr3_aa: CSARVRKLSYEQYF
d_call: .; v_call: TRBV9; j_call: TRBJ1-1; clone_size: .; cdr3_nt: TGTGCCAGCAGCGTAGGTGGGGGTGAAACTGAAGCTTTCTTT; cdr3_aa: CASSVGGGETEAFF
d_call: .; v_call: TRBV27; j_call: TRBJ2-7; clone_size: few; cdr3_nt: TGTGCCAGCAGTTTCCAGGGCGGCTACGAGCAGTACTTC; cdr3_aa: CASSFQGGYEQYF
d_call: .; v_call: TRBV12-3/TRBV12-4; j_call: TRBJ1-1; clone_size: .; cdr3_nt: TGTGCCAGCACTAATTTGGAGGGGCGAGCTTTCTTT; cdr3_aa: CASTNLEGRAFF
d_call: TRBD2; v_call: TRBV7-6; j_call: TRBJ2-7; clone_size: once; cdr3_nt: TGTGCCAGCAGCTACCCGGGGGGGGAGCAGTACTTC; cdr3_aa: CASSYPGGEQYF
d_call: .; v_call: TRBV4-1; j_call: TRBJ2-7; clone_size: once; cdr3_nt: TGCGCCAGCAGCCAAGACGGGACGAGCTCCTACGAGCAGTACTTC; cdr3_aa: CASSQDGTSSYEQYF
d_call: .; v_call: TRBV7-8; j_call: TRBJ2-1; clone_size: .; cdr3_nt: TGTGCCAGCAGCCCGGGACTCCTCTCCTACAATGAGCAGTTCTTC; cdr3_aa: CASSPGLLSYNEQFF
d_call: TRBD1; v_call: TRBV23-1; j_call: TRBJ1-1; clone_size: .; cdr3_nt: TGCGCCAGCAGGCAACAGGGGTTGGACACTGAAGCTTTCTTT; cdr3_aa: CASRQQGLDTEAFF
d_call: .; v_call: TRBV15; j_call: TRBJ2-1; clone_size: .; cdr3_nt: TGTGCCACCAGCAGAGTGGGAAATATTCATGAGCAGTTCTTC; cdr3_aa: CATSRVGNIHEQFF
d_call: .; v_call: TRBV28; j_call: TRBJ1-5; clone_size: few; cdr3_nt: TGTGCCAGCAGTTCTGGGAGGTATAGCAATCAGCCCCAGCATTTT; cdr3_aa: CASSSGRYSNQPQHF
d_call: .; v_call: TRBV5-4; j_call: TRBJ1-2; clone_size: .; cdr3_nt: TGTGCCAGCAGCTTGGAGGACCGGCAAGATAGCTACACCTTC; cdr3_aa: CASSLEDRQDSYTF
d_call: .; v_call: TRBV27; j_call: TRBJ2-2; clone_size: once; cdr3_nt: TGTGCCAGCAGTATCTCCGAGAAGGGGGAGCTGTTTTTT; cdr3_aa: CASSISEKGELFF
d_call: TRBD1; v_call: TRBV5-4; j_call: TRBJ1-2; clone_size: .; cdr3_nt: TGTGCCAGCAGCTTTGACAGGGGTGAAACCTATGGCTACACCTTC; cdr3_aa: CASSFDRGETYGYTF
d_call: .; v_call: TRBV28; j_call: TRBJ2-6; clone_size: .; cdr3_nt: TGTGCCAGCAGTCCACCGGCTAGCGCGGGGGCCAACGTCCTGACTTTC; cdr3_aa: CASSPPASAGANVLTF
d_call: .; v_call: TRBV4-3; j_call: TRBJ2-7; clone_size: .; cdr3_nt: TGCGCCAGCAGCCAAGATCCTTTGGGTCCCCCGGACGAGCAGTACTTC; cdr3_aa: CASSQDPLGPPDEQYF
d_call: TRBD2; v_call: TRBV29-1; j_call: TRBJ2-7; clone_size: .; cdr3_nt: TGCAGCGCCACTAGCGGGAACCCCATGAACGAGCAGTACTTC; cdr3_aa: CSATSGNPMNEQYF
d_call: .; v_call: TRBV27; j_call: TRBJ2-7; clone_size: .; cdr3_nt: TGTGCCAGCAGTCCTATAGTAACCCCAAGCTCCTACGAGCAGTACTTC; cdr3_aa: CASSPIVTPSSYEQYF
d_call: .; v_call: TRBV6-2/TRBV6-3; j_call: TRBJ2-7; clone_size: .; cdr3_nt: TGTGCCAGCAGTTACTCCGGGGTCTACGAGCAGTACTTC; cdr3_aa: CASSYSGVYEQYF